These 28 T cell receptor beta chains were all obtained from the same sample, sequenced in a study of response to subunit inactivated influenza vaccine. One entry per CDR3 protein, called by TCRdb with MiXCR from the RT-PCR reads. The repertoire holds about 570,000 distinct CDR3 sequences, around 11% seen once, with approximately 10% in the top ten. This sample was also put to use in a study of T cells expressing NK-cell markers. Per that study: Template switching by 5'RACE with UMIs generated the TCR beta cDNA.

The sample in question was PBMCs from blood, obtained on the day of vaccination. These receptors were collected from a man aged 45-60 years who received an inactivated influenza vaccine.

This clonotype turned up a few times. V gene TRBV3-1 combines with J gene TRBJ1-2, with a weak D call TRBD1 (5 bases). CDR1 LGHDT and CDR2 YNNKEL come from the germline V gene (reference sequence). V was pared by 4 bases and J by 2 bases, with 8 bases between. This CDR3 is built from 13 residues. The CDR3 nucleotides read TGTGCCAGCAGCCCCCGACAGAACTATGGCTACACCTTC. Residues: CASSPRQNYGYTF.

There are many counts of this clonotype. This sequence joins TRBV12-3 or TRBV12-4 and TRBJ2-7; 8 nucleotides line up with TRBD1. This CDR3 has 13 residues. The junction had 3 bases not matched to a gene; V was cut back by 7 bases and J by 1 base. As DNA, the CDR3 is TGTGCCAGCACGGACAGGGTATCCTACGAGCAGTACTTC. It specifies CASTDRVSYEQYF.

The V call is TRBV5-1, the J call TRBJ2-3, with D possibly matching TRBD2 (7 bases). Germline V lookup: CDR1 SGHRS, CDR2 YFSETQ. Between the trimmed V and J ends, which lost 7 bases and 4 bases, there was a span of 16 bases. The CDR3 length is 14 residues. CDR3 sequence (DNA): TGCGCCAGCTCGGGGGCGGGAGTTCCAGATACGCAGTATTTT. Protein product: CASSGAGVPDTQYF.

This clonotype has a handful of counts. This chain uses TRBV12-3 or TRBV12-4 with TRBJ2-3; 7 bases align to TRBD2. V shed 0 bases, J shed 5 bases, and the junction held 11 bases outside the gene matches. The length of the CDR3 is 17 residues. The CDR3 here is CASSLAGRGTKRDTQYF. CDR3 sequence (DNA): TGTGCCAGCAGTTTAGCGGGTCGGGGGACTAAGCGAGATACGCAGTATTTT.

This clonotype has only a few counts. The chain has TRBV18 and TRBJ2-2; unclear D gene. CDR1 is KGHSH, CDR2 LQKENI, per germline. V lost 3 bases and J lost 5, with 16 bases in between. The CDR3 is 16 residues long. The CDR3 DNA sequence: TGTGCCAGCTCACCCAAAGCTGAGACGGATACCGGGGAGCTGTTTTTT. This sequence encodes CASSPKAETDTGELFF.

There are many counts of this clonotype. The V gene is TRBV5-1, the J gene TRBJ1-1, with 9 positions matching TRBD1. The CDR3 is made up of 14 amino acids. V trimming: 2 bases; J trimming: 5 bases; junction bases outside the gene matches: 4. Germline V gene lookup returns CDR1 SGHRS and CDR2 YFSETQ. CDR3 in DNA: TGCGCCAGCAGCTTACAGGGGGCGCCGACTGAAGCTTTCTTT. Translation gives CASSLQGAPTEAFF.

The chain combines TRBV10-3 with TRBJ2-1; D is perhaps TRBD1 (8 bases). V was clipped by 3 bases and J by 7 bases, with 16 bases between them. Germline lookup yields CDR1 ENHRY and CDR2 SYGVKD. This CDR3 region has 15 residues. As DNA, the CDR3 is TGTGCCATCAGTGATGGACAGGGAGGGAAAAATGAGCAGTTCTTC. Its protein product is CAISDGQGGKNEQFF.

The sample holds a few counts of this clonotype. The chain is built from TRBV6-1 and TRBJ1-5; 7 bases map to TRBD1. CDR1 is MNHNS, CDR2 SASEGT, per germline. The V and J ends lost 0 bases and 0 bases, in that order; junction bases with no gene match: 11. The CDR3 has 19 residues. The CDR3 spells CASSEAWRGGVYSNQPQHF. The CDR3 DNA sequence: TGTGCCAGCAGTGAAGCGTGGAGAGGGGGCGTCTATAGCAATCAGCCCCAGCATTTT.

In this sample, this clonotype turned up a few times. The gene calls are TRBV10-3 and TRBJ2-7; no clear D gene. Germline assignment: CDR1 ENHRY and CDR2 SYGVKD. The V end was cut by 4 bases, the J end by 2 bases, with 12 bases between. The CDR3 is 14 residues long. The CDR3 DNA reads as TGTGCCATCAGTGGGACCCCGGCTACCTACGAGCAGTACTTC. Amino acids: CAISGTPATYEQYF.

This clonotype was seen ten or more times. The chain joins TRBV20-1 to TRBJ1-5; a possible D gene is TRBD1 (6 bases). In germline, CDR1 is DFQATT, CDR2 SNEGSKA (reference sequence). With 5 bases removed from V and 3 bases from J, the gap between germline ends came to 14 bases. This CDR3 region has 14 residues. The CDR3 sequence: CSARRGQANQPQHF. CDR3 coding DNA: TGCAGTGCTCGCCGGGGACAAGCCAATCAGCCCCAGCATTTT.

There are a few counts of this clonotype. V is TRBV6-1 and J is TRBJ2-1; TRBD1 or TRBD2 may be the D gene (5 bases each). The CDR3 covers 14 residues. V shed 4 bases and J shed 10 bases, with 17 bases lying between them. Germline V gives CDR1 MNHNS, CDR2 SASEGT. The CDR3 nucleotides read TGTGCCAGCAGTGGCCGGGGCCTAGAATGGGAGCAGTTCTTC. Translated, it gives CASSGRGLEWEQFF.

The table lists this clonotype with a count of one. Sequence at one end of the junction differs from germline and may be a read error. This sequence joins TRBV27 and TRBJ2-7, with no clear D. This CDR3 comprises 14 residues. Germline CDR1 reads MNHEY; CDR2 reads SMNVEV (reference sequence). The CDR3, as DNA: TGTGCCAGCAGTTTATCTTGGCAAGGTTACGAGCAGCACTTC. This sequence encodes CASSLSWQGYEQHF.

The chain carries TRBV10-3 and TRBJ2-2, with 8 bases fitting TRBD1. Trimming cost V 10 bases and J 4 bases; bases outside gene matches: 5. This CDR3 has 13 residues. The germline V gene encodes CDR1 ENHRY and CDR2 SYGVKD. In nucleotides, the CDR3 is TGTGCCACACAGGGGGTCGGCACCGGGGAGCTGTTTTTT. It yields the protein CATQGVGTGELFF.

This clonotype came up a few times. This chain links TRBV11-2 with TRBJ2-7; 10 bases line up with TRBD2. CDR1 is SGHAT and CDR2 is FQNNGV in the germline V gene. This CDR3 comprises 15 residues. V dropped 3 bases and J dropped 3; count of bases not matched to a gene: 5. The CDR3 region has the DNA TGTGCCAGCAGCTTGGGGACTAGCGCCCACTACGAGCAGTACTTC. It is translated as CASSLGTSAHYEQYF.

This clonotype has only a few counts. The chain employs TRBV6-4 and TRBJ2-2; 12 bases match TRBD2. The CDR3 length is 17 residues. Germline CDR1 MRHNA, CDR2 SNTAGT. The V and J ends lost 5 bases and 1 base, in that order; junction bases with no gene match: 5. The CDR3 nucleotides are TGTGCCAGCAGTAGACTAGCGGGAGCGGGGAACACCGGGGAGCTGTTTTTT. Amino acid sequence: CASSRLAGAGNTGELFF.

This clonotype was observed at least ten times. The chain uses TRBV20-1 and TRBJ1-2; D uncertain. Trimming took off 0 bases at V and 6 bases at J, with 29 bases between the two ends. CDR3 length equals 19 residues. The germline V gene encodes CDR1 DFQATT and CDR2 SNEGSKA (reference sequence). CDR3 amino acids: CSARDGAIAPRTTLNGYTF. The CDR3, as DNA: TGCAGTGCTAGAGATGGCGCCATAGCCCCCCGAACCACCCTGAATGGCTACACCTTC.

The rearrangement uses TRBV29-1 and TRBJ2-5, with 12 bases lining up with TRBD2. The CDR3 has 13 amino acids. V gave up 6 bases and J gave up 13 bases; unmatched junction bases: 12. In germline, CDR1 is SQVTM, CDR2 ANQGSEA. The CDR3 reads CSVAGTSGQRWYF. The CDR3 bases are TGCAGCGTCGCCGGGACTAGCGGGCAGCGGTGGTACTTC.

The V and J genes are TRBV24-1 and TRBJ2-1; D is perhaps TRBD1 (6 bases). The length of the CDR3 is 14 residues. Trimming shortened V by 5 bases and J by 1 base, and 8 bases separated the two germline ends. Germline V gene sequence: CDR1 KGHDR, CDR2 SFDVKD. The CDR3: CATSVRGSYNEQFF. Written as DNA, the CDR3 is TGTGCCACCAGTGTTAGGGGGTCCTACAATGAGCAGTTCTTC.

The chain joins TRBV4-1 to TRBJ1-2; the match to TRBD1 covers 7 bases. Looked up from germline, CDR1 is MGHRA and CDR2 is YSYEKL. The CDR3 has 14 residues. Trimming cost V 1 base and J 8 bases; bases outside gene matches: 7. The CDR3 coding sequence is TGCGCCAGCAGCCAAGTTCGACAGGGTGGAGGCTACACCTTC. This gives the protein CASSQVRQGGGYTF.

This clonotype has a count of ten or more. The rearrangement joins TRBV18 to TRBJ2-7, with unresolved D. V lost 2 bases, J lost 3 bases, and 8 bases lay in between. Germline values: CDR1 KGHSH, CDR2 LQKENI. The CDR3 totals 13 residues. CDR3: CASSPASFYEQYF. In DNA, the CDR3 is TGTGCCAGCTCACCAGCCAGCTTCTACGAGCAGTACTTC.

This clonotype has ten or more counts. The V call is TRBV18, the J call TRBJ1-3; 8 bases fit TRBD1. Unmatched junction bases numbered 0, after V lost 4 bases and J lost 4 bases. The CDR3 contains 13 residues. CDR1 is KGHSH, CDR2 LQKENI, per germline. The CDR3 region is CASSRDRGNTIYF. CDR3 DNA: TGTGCCAGCTCACGGGACAGGGGAAACACCATATATTTT.

This clonotype was recorded a few times. The genes are TRBV12-3 or TRBV12-4 and TRBJ2-5; D is unclear. Trimming removed 7 bases at V and 2 bases at J, with 11 bases between. This CDR3 is built from 13 residues. The CDR3 region has the DNA TGTGCCAGCACCGGCCGTCGGCAAGAGACCCAGTACTTC. Residues: CASTGRRQETQYF.

The gene calls are TRBV7-8 and TRBJ1-3, with D possibly TRBD1 on 5 matching bases. Germline loops: CDR1 SGHVS, CDR2 FQNEAQ. Trimming shortened V by 4 bases and J by 8 bases, and 15 bases separated the two germline ends. The CDR3 has 14 residues. CDR3 nucleotide sequence: TGTGCCAGCAGCTACCCAGCTTCCAGGGACACCATATATTTT. Its protein is CASSYPASRDTIYF.

There are a few counts of this clonotype. V gene TRBV29-1 combines with J gene TRBJ2-5; 7 bases match TRBD2. The CDR3 is made up of 14 amino acids. Germline CDR1 reads SQVTM; CDR2 reads ANQGSEA. The V segment lost 4 bases and the J segment 7 bases; nucleotides outside the gene matches: 12. Here the CDR3 reads CSVVLASLVGTQYF. The DNA of the CDR3 is TGCAGCGTTGTACTAGCGAGCCTAGTAGGGACCCAGTACTTC.

This clonotype has just a few counts. The chain employs TRBV20-1 and TRBJ1-6; 9 bases line up with TRBD1. The CDR3 extends over 16 amino acids. J lost 0 bases, V lost 4 bases, and 4 bases had no gene match. Germline CDR1 DFQATT, CDR2 SNEGSKA (reference sequence). The CDR3 region has the DNA TGCAGTGCTAAAACAGGGGGCAGCTCCTATAATTCACCCCTCCACTTT. Translating gives CSAKTGGSSYNSPLHF.

This clonotype showed up many times. The J gene is TRBJ2-1, the V gene TRBV2, with 9 bases fitting TRBD1. Trimming removed 5 bases from V and 2 bases from J; junction bases left unmatched: 1. CDR1 and CDR2 (germline): SNHLY, FYNNEI. This CDR3 has 14 residues. The CDR3 DNA sequence: TGTGCCAGCAGTCGGACAGGGGCCTACAATGAGCAGTTCTTC. Its translation: CASSRTGAYNEQFF.

This clonotype was counted a single time. The CDR3 loop reads CASSLAGAAREQYF. In DNA form, the CDR3 reads TGCGCCAGCAGCTTGGCTGGAGCGGCCCGGGAGCAGTACTTC. This chain uses TRBV5-1 with TRBJ2-7; D may be TRBD2 (5 bases). Germline lookup yields CDR1 SGHRS and CDR2 YFSETQ. This CDR3 has 14 residues. Trimming took off 0 bases at V and 7 bases at J, with 14 bases between the two ends.

This sequence joins TRBV10-3 and TRBJ2-1; 9 bases agree with TRBD2. The germline V gene encodes CDR1 ENHRY and CDR2 SYGVKD. There are 16 residues in the CDR3. V shed 6 bases and J 4 bases; nucleotides not matched to a gene: 10. The CDR3 coding sequence is TGTGCCATCAGGGCGTCCTTAGCGGGAGTATACAATGAGCAGTTCTTC. Amino acid sequence: CAIRASLAGVYNEQFF.